This record concerns one T cell receptor (beta chain) sequence. The antigen is not known. Germline-derived CDR1 and CDR2 are SGHNT and YYREEE (reference sequence). There are 18 residues in the CDR3. V was shortened by 4 bases and J by 3 bases, with 23 bases between the two germline ends. The data were obtained in a study of T-cell memory formation after mild COVID-19. Findings and limits, study-wide: There was a balanced CD4/CD8 profile in clones contracting day 15 to 85, and later expanders leaned CD4+. CD4+ contracting clones were mainly CM and EM; CD8+ ones, EMRA.

TCRdb ran MiXCR on the 5' RACE reads and lists one entry per CDR3 protein. Here the sample spans 400,000 to 500,000 distinct CDR3 sequences, 20% to 25% being singletons. The source of this sequence is an adult woman who had mild COVID-19 (a few samples of this study predate the infection). Cell type and time point are not known. The sample taken for sequencing was PBMCs or a T cell subset sorted from them (not recorded which). This chain joins TRBV5-4 and TRBJ2-1; either TRBD1 or TRBD2 may fit D (8 bases each). In DNA, the CDR3 is TGTGCCAGCAGCAAAGACAGGGGCAGCGGGAGTAGCTACAATGAGCAGTTCTTC. It encodes CASSKDRGSGSSYNEQFF.